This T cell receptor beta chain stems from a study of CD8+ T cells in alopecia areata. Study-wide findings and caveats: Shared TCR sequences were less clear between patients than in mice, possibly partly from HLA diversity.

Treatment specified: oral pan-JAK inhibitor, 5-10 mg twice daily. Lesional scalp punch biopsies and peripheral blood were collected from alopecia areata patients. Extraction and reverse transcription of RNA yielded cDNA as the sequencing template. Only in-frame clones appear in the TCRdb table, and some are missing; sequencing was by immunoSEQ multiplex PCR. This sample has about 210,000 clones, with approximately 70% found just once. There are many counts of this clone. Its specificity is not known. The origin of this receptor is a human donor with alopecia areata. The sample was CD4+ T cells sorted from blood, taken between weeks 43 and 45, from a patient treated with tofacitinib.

The CDR3, as DNA: TGCGCCAGCAGTACAACTAGTCCCGGGGAGCTGTTTTTT. Amino acids: CASSTTSPGELFF. The chain recombines TRBV10-2 with TRBJ2-2; D possibly corresponds to TRBD2 (5 bases). The CDR3 has 13 residues. Trimming pared 5 bases from V and 6 bases from J, leaving 10 bases between. CDR1 is WSHSY and CDR2 is SAAADI in the germline V gene.